This T cell receptor (beta chain) was observed in a study of blood T cell repertoires in COVID-19. In the study overall: Acute-phase and convalescent COVID-19 samples originated in the United States, Italy and Spain. PBMCs, B-cell-depleted T cells, or T cells were the source of the cDNA or gDNA that made up the material.

The CDR3 runs 13 residues. Trimming took 6 bases from V and 9 from J; bases not matched to a gene: 4. The germline CDR1 and CDR2 sequences are MDHEN and SYDVKM. In the authors' workflow: Reference gene primer amplification gave nucleated cell count estimates. Clones were sequenced by immunoSEQ multiplex PCR, and TCRdb holds only the in-frame ones, with some missing. V, J and clone size are those of that table, while D and trimming were read from the DNA. The table records just over 150,000 clones, about 79% of them present only once. The sequenced material came from peripheral blood. This chain uses TRBV28 with TRBJ1-6; 8 bases map to TRBD1. The sequence came from a woman aged 45-60 years with acute or convalescent COVID-19. The CDR3 protein is CASRQGVISPLHF. The CDR3 bases are TGTGCCAGCAGACAGGGGGTAATTTCACCCCTCCACTTT.